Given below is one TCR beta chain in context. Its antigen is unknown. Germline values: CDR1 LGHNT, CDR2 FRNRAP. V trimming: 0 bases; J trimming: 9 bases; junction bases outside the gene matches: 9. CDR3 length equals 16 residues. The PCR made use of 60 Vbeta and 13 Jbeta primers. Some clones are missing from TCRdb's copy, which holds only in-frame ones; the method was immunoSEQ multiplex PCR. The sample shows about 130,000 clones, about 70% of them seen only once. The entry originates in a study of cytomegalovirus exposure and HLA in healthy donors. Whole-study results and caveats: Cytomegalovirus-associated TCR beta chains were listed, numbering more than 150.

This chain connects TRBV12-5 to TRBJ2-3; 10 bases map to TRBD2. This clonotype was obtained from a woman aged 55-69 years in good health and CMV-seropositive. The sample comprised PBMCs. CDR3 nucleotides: TGTGCTAGTGGTTTGGTAAGGCTAGCGGGGGTGACGACGCAGTATTTT. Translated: CASGLVRLAGVTTQYF.